The present TCR beta chain was sequenced within a study of cytomegalovirus exposure and HLA in healthy donors. Findings and caveats of the study: Reportedly, fewer N-insertions than the approximately 700-donor mean appeared in an Asian-associated ancestry cluster in a later analysis.

Germline V lookup: CDR1 SQVTM, CDR2 ANQGSEA. Trimming took off 2 bases at V and 5 bases at J, with 9 bases between the two ends. The CDR3 has 13 amino acids. With 60 Vbeta and 13 Jbeta primers, the PCR was carried out. Only in-frame clones appear in the TCRdb table, and some are missing; sequencing was by immunoSEQ multiplex PCR. The sample has approximately 190,000 clones; 75% to 90% are singletons. Concerning this clone: Its target is unknown.

The sequence derives from a man younger than 45 in good health and CMV-seronegative. The gene calls are TRBV29-1 and TRBJ2-2, with D perhaps TRBD1 (5 bases). Material for sequencing was PBMCs. CDR3 nucleotides: TGCAGCGTTGAACGACAGCTTACCGGGGAGCTGTTTTTT. Its translation: CSVERQLTGELFF.